This T cell receptor (beta chain) was sequenced in a study of T cells after yellow fever vaccination (dated by TCRdb to about 2019). For context, the study as a whole: The SMART-Seq v4 Ultra Low Input RNA kit was used to prepare libraries from fractions with low cell numbers. Bulk TCR alpha and beta repertoires were sequenced longitudinally to track T-cell clones before and after primary and booster YFV17D yellow fever vaccination. Two healthy male donors, one aged 18 to 30 and one aged 30 to 39 years, were included in the cohort. Blood was drawn at multiple timepoints before and after primary and secondary immunization, with bulk PBMC replicates and cell subsets isolated.

Broad study findings and their caveats: Because the study included only two donors, the extent to which the findings can be generalized is limited. After the booster, most of the clones that had expanded following primary vaccination were detected again (approximately 96% of CD4 and 80% to 90% of CD8), which suggests that memory was broadly maintained. Computational filtering was required because FACS-sorted repertoires could contain abundant contaminating clonotypes from the bulk population. Compared with the primary T-cell response, the secondary T-cell response was weaker but faster, peaking on day 5 rather than day 15. A small share of clonotypes occurred in both CD4 and CD8 compartments, likely arising from convergent recombination.

Interpreted using the paper, the treatment or condition label stands for: live attenuated yellow fever vaccine strain. At each blood-draw timepoint, two biological replicates of bulk PBMCs were obtained. PBMCs were isolated from peripheral blood using a standard Ficoll-Paque protocol. TriZol was used to extract RNA from bulk PBMCs, CD4 and CD8 fractions, and dextramer-positive and dextramer-negative fractions. TCR cDNA was synthesized by 5'RACE template switching, which introduced a universal primer site and unique molecular identifiers. Priming for cDNA synthesis came from both the TCR alpha and TCR beta constant segments. Two PCR steps were used to amplify libraries, with sample barcodes and sequencing adapters being added in the second step. Sequencing of libraries was performed on Illumina HiSeq 2500 (2x100 bp) or NovaSeq (2x150 bp). As for how the authors treated the data: Reads were demultiplexed and collapsed into UMI consensus sequences with MIGEC, and V(D)J alignment was performed with MiXCR. Clonotypes responding to the vaccine were identified with edgeR on replicate PBMC samples, with the criteria of FDR below 0.01 and a log2 fold change above 5 up to day 15. Each bulk clonotype received a CD4 or CD8 identity based on whether the sequenced CD4 or CD8 repertoire contained that clonotype at higher abundance. TCRdb reprocessed the public reads (quality trimming at Q25 with fastp, clone calling with MiXCR) and kept in-frame beta chains. Every distinct CDR3 protein forms one entry, paired with its most common genes and DNA. What appears here as the V and J calls and clone size reflects TCRdb's work, not the paper's. In all, the sample holds a few hundred thousand distinct CDR3 sequences, and roughly 7% of those were seen once. Roughly a sixth of the sample belongs to the ten largest clones.

Regarding this clonotype: Its antigen remains unidentified. Within one base of it there is no much larger clone, and no base qualities were kept.

The receptor comes from a man in his late teens or twenties who received the YFV17D yellow fever vaccine. Here the sequenced sample was PBMCs, taken roughly 46 days after the first yellow fever vaccination.

The CDR3 region has the sequence CASSPPTYGNEQFF. The sequence in DNA is TGTGCCAGCTCACCACCGACCTACGGGAATGAGCAGTTCTTC. The chain is encoded by TRBV18 joined to TRBJ2-1, with the identity of the D gene unclear. Trimming removed 0 bases from V and 7 bases from J, leaving 10 bases between the germline ends. The germline V gene yields KGHSH for CDR1 and LQKENI for CDR2. From the cysteine through the phenylalanine, the CDR3 covers 14 amino acids. Only the CDR3 region is kept as DNA, spanning 42 bases read in frame from base 1.